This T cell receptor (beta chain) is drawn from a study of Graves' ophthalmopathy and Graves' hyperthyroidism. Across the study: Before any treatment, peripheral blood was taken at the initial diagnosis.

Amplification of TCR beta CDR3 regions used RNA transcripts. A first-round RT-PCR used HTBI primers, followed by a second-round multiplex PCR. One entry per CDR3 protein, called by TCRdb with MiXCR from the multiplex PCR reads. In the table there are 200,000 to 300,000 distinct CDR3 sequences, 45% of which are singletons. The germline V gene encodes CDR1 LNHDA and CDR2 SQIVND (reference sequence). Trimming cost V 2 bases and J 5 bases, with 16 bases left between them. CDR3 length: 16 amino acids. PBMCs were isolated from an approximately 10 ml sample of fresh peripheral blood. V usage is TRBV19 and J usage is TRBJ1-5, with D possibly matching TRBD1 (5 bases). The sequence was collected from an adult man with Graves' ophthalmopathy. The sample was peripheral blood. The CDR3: CASSIWVSGGDQPQHF. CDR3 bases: TGTGCCAGTAGTATATGGGTCAGTGGAGGGGATCAGCCCCAGCATTTT.